This T cell receptor (beta chain) was identified in a study of cytomegalovirus exposure and HLA in healthy donors. With 60 Vbeta and 13 Jbeta primers, the PCR was carried out. Produced via immunoSEQ multiplex PCR; TCRdb's table is partial and in-frame only. Seen here are under 150,000 clones, more than 70% observed once, and the top ten hold 2% to 2.5%. The V gene lost 0 bases and the J gene lost 8 bases, with 16 bases spanning the gap. The CDR3 loop spans 15 amino acids. Germline V lookup: CDR1 SNHLY, CDR2 FYNNEI. This chain links TRBV2 with TRBJ1-2; D gene uncertain. Sequencing input: PBMCs. This sequence originates from a man aged 45-60 years in good health and CMV-seronegative. CDR3 loop: CASSEALRAYGGYTF. CDR3 DNA: TGTGCCAGCAGTGAAGCGTTGAGGGCCTACGGGGGCTACACCTTC. Combining the CDR3 with reference TRBV2 and TRBJ1-2 gives the whole variable domain EPEVTQTPSHQVTQMGQEVILRCVPISNHLYFYWYRQILGQKVEFLVSFYNNEISEKSEIFDDQFSVERPDGSNFTLKIRSTKLEDSAMYFCASSEALRAYGGYTFGSGTRLTVV.